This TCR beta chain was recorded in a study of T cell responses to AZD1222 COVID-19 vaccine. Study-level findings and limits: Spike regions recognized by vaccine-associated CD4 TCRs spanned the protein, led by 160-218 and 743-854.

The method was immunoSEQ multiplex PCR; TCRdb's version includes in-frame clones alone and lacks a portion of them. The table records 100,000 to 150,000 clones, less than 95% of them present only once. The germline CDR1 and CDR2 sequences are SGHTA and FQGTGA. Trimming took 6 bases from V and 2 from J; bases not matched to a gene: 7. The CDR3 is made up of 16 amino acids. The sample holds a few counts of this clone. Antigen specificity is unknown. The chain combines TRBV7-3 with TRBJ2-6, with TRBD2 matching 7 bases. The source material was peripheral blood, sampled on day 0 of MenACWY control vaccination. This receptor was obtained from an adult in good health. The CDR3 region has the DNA TGTGCCAGCAGTTTCAAGGGAGGGACTGGGGCCAACGTCCTGACTTTC. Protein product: CASSFKGGTGANVLTF.